The 15 T cell receptor beta chains reported below all come from one sample, sequenced in a study of blood T cell repertoires in COVID-19. Generated by immunoSEQ multiplex PCR, the TCRdb table keeps only in-frame clones and is missing some. Of around 160,000 clones detected, roughly 90% appear once; the ten largest clones hold approximately 1.2%. The material sequenced was PBMCs or T cells enriched from blood (not recorded which). The receptors originated from a woman aged 25-40 years with acute COVID-19.

V gene TRBV7-9 combines with J gene TRBJ2-1; 8 bases align to TRBD2. Germline loops: CDR1 SEHNR, CDR2 FQNEAQ (reference sequence). There are 14 residues in the CDR3. V was pared by 7 bases and J by 10 bases, with 12 bases of the junction left unmatched. The DNA of the CDR3 is TGTGCCAGCACTCTCGGCGCGGGGGGTCGGGAGCAGTTCTTC. Residues: CASTLGAGGREQFF.

The rearrangement joins TRBV30 to TRBJ1-6; 7 bases align to TRBD1. The CDR3 extends over 13 amino acids. V trimming: 8 bases; J trimming: 7 bases; junction bases outside the gene matches: 8. CDR1 GTSNPN and CDR2 SVGIG come from the germline V gene (reference sequence). In nucleotides, the CDR3 is TGTGCCACACAGGGGACCGCCAATTCACCCCTCCACTTT. Translated, it gives CATQGTANSPLHF.

The chain uses TRBV5-1 and TRBJ1-1; D is ambiguous. Germline V lookup: CDR1 SGHRS, CDR2 YFSETQ. There are 13 residues in the CDR3. Between the trimmed V and J ends, which lost 1 base and 2 bases, there was a span of 6 bases. The CDR3 DNA reads as TGCGCCAGCAGCTTGCGAGATAACACTGAAGCTTTCTTT. Residues: CASSLRDNTEAFF.

The V and J genes are TRBV2 and TRBJ1-3, with D maybe TRBD1 (6 bases). V lost 3 bases and J lost 4, with 13 bases in between. This CDR3 region has 15 residues. Germline-derived CDR1 and CDR2 are SNHLY and FYNNEI. The CDR3 here is CASSDSGAAGNTIYF. The CDR3 bases are TGTGCCAGCAGTGACTCAGGGGCAGCAGGAAACACCATATATTTT.

The chain employs TRBV6-5 and TRBJ1-1; a weak D match, TRBD1 (5 bases). The V and J ends lost 5 bases and 9 bases respectively, with 16 bases between them. The CDR3 spans 13 residues. CDR1 and CDR2 (germline): MNHEY, SVGAGI. The DNA of the CDR3 is TGTGCCAGCAGTACTCCCGGGGACTTGAAAGCTTTCTTT. As protein: CASSTPGDLKAFF.

For the CDR3, the DNA is TGTGCCAGCAGCCAAGTGGGGCGGGGGTGTACCTTCAATCAGCCCCAGCATTTT. Translation: CASSQVGRGCTFNQPQHF. J is TRBJ1-5 and V is TRBV3-1 (or the pseudogene TRBV3-2); D is possibly TRBD1 (5 bases). V lost 1 base and J 3 bases, leaving 19 bases between the germline ends. CDR3 length equals 18 residues. The germline gives CDR1 LGHDT, CDR2 YNNKEL (reference sequence).

V gene TRBV7-9 combines with J gene TRBJ2-2; D is perhaps TRBD1 (6 bases). With 3 bases removed from V and 7 bases from J, the gap between germline ends came to 12 bases. Germline-derived CDR1 and CDR2 are SEHNR and FQNEAQ (reference sequence). The length of the CDR3 is 14 residues. The CDR3 here is CASSFTGWIGELFF. The CDR3 region has the DNA TGTGCCAGCAGCTTTACAGGGTGGATCGGGGAGCTGTTTTTT.

The rearrangement links TRBV11-3 to TRBJ2-2; D call uncertain. The CDR3 extends over 11 amino acids. Germline V gene sequence: CDR1 SGHNT, CDR2 YENEEA. Trimming took off 4 bases at V and 7 bases at J, with 4 bases between the two ends. CDR3 sequence: CASSSVGELFF. CDR3 nucleotide sequence: TGTGCCAGCAGCTCCGTCGGGGAGCTGTTTTTT.

The chain carries TRBV9 and TRBJ2-7; 10 bases are a match to TRBD2. The junction had 15 bases not matched to a gene; V was cut back by 0 bases and J by 6 bases. Germline CDR1 reads SGDLS; CDR2 reads YYNGEE. The CDR3 runs 18 residues. CDR3 region: CASSVGASGSMAPSEQYF. CDR3 bases: TGTGCCAGCAGCGTAGGTGCTAGCGGGAGTATGGCGCCCAGCGAGCAGTACTTC.

This chain connects TRBV11-2 to TRBJ1-5; D possibly corresponds to TRBD1 (6 bases). The germline V gene has CDR1 SGHAT and CDR2 FQNNGV. The ends were cut back, 5 bases at V and 8 bases at J, with 13 bases in the middle. The CDR3 consists of 13 residues. The CDR3 bases are TGTGCCAGCAGCGTAACAGGGAAGGAGCCCCAGCATTTT. Protein product: CASSVTGKEPQHF.

This chain uses TRBV7-2 with TRBJ2-1, with D maybe TRBD2 (7 bases). This CDR3 has 17 amino acids. Germline CDR1 SGHTA, CDR2 FQGNSA. V shed 4 bases and J shed 6 bases, with 22 bases lying between them. CDR3 coding DNA: TGTGCCAGCAGCTCTCAGGGACGGGGGGCAATAATCAATGAGCAGTTCTTC. As protein: CASSSQGRGAIINEQFF. The whole variable domain, remainder taken from reference TRBV7-2 and TRBJ2-1, is GAGVSQSPSNKVTEKGKDVELRCDPISGHTALYWYRQSLGQGLEFLIYFQGNSAPDKSGLPSDRFSAERTGGSVSTLTIQRTQQEDSAVYLCASSSQGRGAIINEQFFGPGTRLTVL.

The genes are TRBV9 and TRBJ1-1, with D perhaps matching TRBD1 (6 bases). This CDR3 region has 14 residues. Germline lookup yields CDR1 SGDLS and CDR2 YYNGEE. Trimming took off 1 base at V and 3 bases at J, with 10 bases between the two ends. The CDR3 protein is CASSVQGRDTEAFF. DNA for the CDR3: TGTGCCAGCAGCGTACAGGGGAGGGACACTGAAGCTTTCTTT.

In this sample, this clone turned up once. The chain carries TRBV6-2 or TRBV6-3 and TRBJ2-1; 7 bases align to TRBD1. The CDR3 loop spans 14 amino acids. The V segment lost 2 bases and the J segment 9 bases; nucleotides outside the gene matches: 7. Germline V lookup: CDR1 MNHEY, CDR2 SVGEGT. CDR3 nucleotide sequence: TGTGCCAGCAGTTACAAGGGACAGACTTTTGAGCAGTTCTTC. Translated, it gives CASSYKGQTFEQFF.

The V call is TRBV13, the J call TRBJ2-7; D is perhaps TRBD2 (6 bases). CDR3 length equals 14 residues. The ends were cut back, 2 bases at V and 3 bases at J, with 11 bases in the middle. CDR1 is PRHDT and CDR2 is FYEKMQ in the germline V gene (reference sequence). Here the CDR3 DNA reads TGTGCCAGCAGCTTACGAGGCGGGGTCTACGAGCAGTACTTC. The encoded protein is CASSLRGGVYEQYF.

This chain connects TRBV19 to TRBJ2-1; 7 nucleotides align to TRBD2. The CDR3 covers 14 residues. The V segment lost 10 bases and the J segment 2 bases; nucleotides outside the gene matches: 8. CDR1 and CDR2 (germline): LNHDA, SQIVND (reference sequence). The CDR3 coding sequence is TGTGCCACCAACGGGAGGTACACCTACAATGAGCAGTTCTTC. This sequence encodes CATNGRYTYNEQFF.